These T cell receptor beta chains were read from a single sample in a study of identical twins. TCRdb used MiXCR to reprocess the 5' RACE reads, holding one entry per CDR3 protein. The sample lists about 240,000 distinct CDR3 sequences; approximately 11% were seen once. This sample was also put to use in a study of yellow fever vaccine responses in identical twins.

The sequenced sample consisted of memory (CD45RO+) T cells sorted from blood. These receptors originate from a woman between 18 and 29 years old in good health. The CDR3 runs from the conserved cysteine through the conserved F or W. The D gene is left open where the match is weak. Not every row has a clone size; where given, it reads once, few, many or a size class.

TGTGCCAGCAGTCAAACCACACAGGGATACGAGCAGTACTTC | CASSQTTQGYEQYF | . | TRBJ2-7 | TRBV28 | few
TGCAGTGCAAAGCAGGGGGCATTAAGGTACGAGCAGTACTTC | CSAKQGALRYEQYF | TRBD1 | TRBJ2-7 | TRBV20-1 | .
TGTGCCAGCAGCGTACTACGTTCCGAGCAGTACTTC | CASSVLRSEQYF | . | TRBJ2-7 | TRBV11-1 | .
TGCGCCAGCAGCCCGAGCCACAGGGGCTCCTACGAGCAGTACTTC | CASSPSHRGSYEQYF | TRBD1 | TRBJ2-7 | TRBV5-1 | few
TGTGCCAGCAGCGCGCGGTTAGGGGGCCTAGCCCTGCAAGAGACCCAGTACTTC | CASSARLGGLALQETQYF | TRBD1 | TRBJ2-5 | TRBV4-2 | medium-sized
TGTGCCAGCAGCTTAGCATGGGACAGCTTAGGCTACGAGCAGTACTTC | CASSLAWDSLGYEQYF | TRBD1 | TRBJ2-7 | TRBV7-8 | .
TGCAGCAGGATAAGGGTTGGCACAGATACGCAGTATTTT | CSRIRVGTDTQYF | . | TRBJ2-3 | TRBV20-1 | few
TGTGCCAGCAGCGCCAGATCGGCAGAGACCCAGTACTTC | CASSARSAETQYF | . | TRBJ2-5 | TRBV7-9 | many
TGTGCCAGCAGTCCCCGTAGGGGACCTCAAGAGACCCAGTACTTC | CASSPRRGPQETQYF | . | TRBJ2-5 | TRBV27 | .
TGTGCCAGCTCCGGAGGGTTCTATGACTACGAGCAGTACTTC | CASSGGFYDYEQYF | . | TRBJ2-7 | TRBV28 | few
TGTGCCAGCAGTTTAGCTCGAGGGGGCGGGTACAATGAGCAGTTCTTC | CASSLARGGGYNEQFF | TRBD1 | TRBJ2-1 | TRBV12-3/TRBV12-4 | few
TGTGCCAGCAGCCCCGCAGGGACAGGGGCCGCGAACTTC | CASSPAGTGAANF | TRBD1 | TRBJ2-7 | TRBV6-2/TRBV6-3 | .
TGTGCCAGCAGTTTCCAGGACAGGGCTGGCACTGAAGCTTTCTTT | CASSFQDRAGTEAFF | TRBD1 | TRBJ1-1 | TRBV27 | few
TGTGCCAGCAGTACCCCTGGAGCCCGACGGGAGACCCAGTACTTC | CASSTPGARRETQYF | . | TRBJ2-5 | TRBV6-2/TRBV6-3 | .
TGCAGTGCTGGTGGACAGGGTCACAAGGAGCTGTTTTTT | CSAGGQGHKELFF | TRBD1 | TRBJ2-2 | TRBV20-1 | many
TGCGCCAGCAGCTTGGGACAGGCGTACACTGAAGCTTTCTTT | CASSLGQAYTEAFF | . | TRBJ1-1 | TRBV5-1 | .
TGTGCCAGCAGTTCAATGCGGGACAGGGACAGCGAGCAGTACTTC | CASSSMRDRDSEQYF | TRBD1 | TRBJ2-7 | TRBV28 | few
TGTGCCAGCAGCCCCGATTGGGGGAGGGCCGACGAGCAGTACTTC | CASSPDWGRADEQYF | TRBD2 | TRBJ2-7 | TRBV7-2 | few
TGTGCCAGCTCACCAGGGATATTACAGGAATCCTCCTACAATGAGCAGTTCTTC | CASSPGILQESSYNEQFF | . | TRBJ2-1 | TRBV18 | many
TGTGCCAGCAGCGTAGCTAGCGGGGGGCCATACAATGAGCAGTTCTTC | CASSVASGGPYNEQFF | TRBD2 | TRBJ2-1 | TRBV9 | many
TGTGCTAGTGGTCTCGACCGGATTGAAGCTTTCTTT | CASGLDRIEAFF | . | TRBJ1-1 | TRBV12-5 | .
TGTGCCAGCTCACGAGCGGAGACCTACGAGCAGTACTTC | CASSRAETYEQYF | . | TRBJ2-7 | TRBV18 | .
TGCAGCGTCATGGGGGGGGTCACAGATACGCAGTATTTT | CSVMGGVTDTQYF | TRBD2 | TRBJ2-3 | TRBV29-1 | many
TGTGCAGGGGGACAGGGGATAGAAGGCGAGCAGTACTTC | CAGGQGIEGEQYF | TRBD1 | TRBJ2-7 | TRBV7-2 | many
TGTGCCTGGAGCGAAGACAACGGTAATCAGCCCCAGCATTTT | CAWSEDNGNQPQHF | . | TRBJ1-5 | TRBV30 | .
TGCAGTGCCCCGGCCGGCACAGATACGCAGTATTTT | CSAPAGTDTQYF | . | TRBJ2-3 | TRBV20-1 | many
TGTGCCAGCAGCGCCGGCCGGGACAGGGGACGCTACGAGCAGTACTTC | CASSAGRDRGRYEQYF | TRBD1 | TRBJ2-7 | TRBV5-4 | .
TGCAGTGCTAGAGAATTGACAGCCCTAGTCTCCTACGAGCAGTACTTC | CSARELTALVSYEQYF | . | TRBJ2-7 | TRBV20-1 | .
TGCAGTGCGGGAGAGGGGGGGGGTGACATTCAGTACTTC | CSAGEGGGDIQYF | . | TRBJ2-4 | TRBV20-1 | few
TGTGCCTGGCGACTAGCCAACACCGGGGAGCTGTTTTTT | CAWRLANTGELFF | TRBD2 | TRBJ2-2 | TRBV30 | many
TGTGCCAGCAGCTTAGGGGCGTTAATCTACAATGAGCAGTTCTTC | CASSLGALIYNEQFF | . | TRBJ2-1 | TRBV7-2 | .
TGTGCCACCAGTGATCGAGCGGGAGGGCCCACAGATACGCAGTATTTT | CATSDRAGGPTDTQYF | TRBD2 | TRBJ2-3 | TRBV24-1 | many
TGTGCCAGCAGTTCCCGGGACGTGGCGTTCTTC | CASSSRDVAFF | . | TRBJ2-1 | TRBV6-6 | few
TGTGCCAGCAGTTACCGGGGGAGATCAAATACGCAGTATTTT | CASSYRGRSNTQYF | . | TRBJ2-3 | TRBV6-5 | .
TGTGCCAGCAGTTTATCAAACAGGGAGGGCGAGCAGTACTTC | CASSLSNREGEQYF | . | TRBJ2-7 | TRBV27 | .
TGCGCCAGCAGCCTGCTGGACGGTGGTCCCTACAATGAGCAGTTCTTC | CASSLLDGGPYNEQFF | . | TRBJ2-1 | TRBV4-1 | .
TGTGCCAGCAGCTTGAGGGGGCCGGGGGAGCAGCACTTC | CASSLRGPGEQHF | . | TRBJ2-7 | TRBV5-6 | .
TGCGCCAGCAGCAATTCGGGACAGGGAAACGAGCAGTACTTC | CASSNSGQGNEQYF | TRBD1 | TRBJ2-7 | TRBV5-1 | few
TGTGCCAGCTCACGTGAAGGAAGCTATGGCTACACCTTC | CASSREGSYGYTF | . | TRBJ1-2 | TRBV18 | few
TGCAGCGTGGGTGTCATGAACACTGAAGCTTTCTTT | CSVGVMNTEAFF | . | TRBJ1-1 | TRBV29-1 | .
TGCGCCAGCAGCTTGGTTTCGGCGGGAGGGCAGCAAGATACGCAGTATTTT | CASSLVSAGGQQDTQYF | TRBD2 | TRBJ2-3 | TRBV5-1 | few
TGTGCCACCAGTGGCGAAAGGGGAGCTATCAAGGGTGAGCAGTTCTTC | CATSGERGAIKGEQFF | . | TRBJ2-1 | TRBV24-1 | many
TGCAGCGTTGAATTAACAGATACGCAGTATTTT | CSVELTDTQYF | . | TRBJ2-3 | TRBV29-1 | many
TGTGCCAGCAGTGAGCGGGGTTCAACCGGGGAGCTGTTTTTT | CASSERGSTGELFF | . | TRBJ2-2 | TRBV6-4 | many
TGTGCCAGCCTCCGGGGAAGGGGGCGTTGGGAGACCCAGTACTTC | CASLRGRGRWETQYF | TRBD1 | TRBJ2-5 | TRBV28 | few
TGCGCCAGCAGCCAAGATCACAGGGAGAGGGCCTCCTACGAGCAGTACTTC | CASSQDHRERASYEQYF | . | TRBJ2-7 | TRBV4-3 | few
TGTGCCAGCATCCACCCAGGGGCCGGGGAGCTGTTTTTT | CASIHPGAGELFF | . | TRBJ2-2 | TRBV6-1 | many
TGTGCCAGCAGTGCCGCCCAGGGGGCGAGTAACATTCAGTACTTC | CASSAAQGASNIQYF | TRBD1 | TRBJ2-4 | TRBV28 | .
TGTGCCAGCAGCCAAAACCCCACCGTGGGGGGCACTGAAGCTTTCTTT | CASSQNPTVGGTEAFF | . | TRBJ1-1 | TRBV3-1 | .
TGCGCCAGCAGCTCCGGGACAACGACCGAGCAGTACTTC | CASSSGTTTEQYF | . | TRBJ2-7 | TRBV5-1 | many
TGTGCCAGCAGCGTCACGACTAGCGGCTACTACAATGAGCAGTTCTTC | CASSVTTSGYYNEQFF | TRBD2 | TRBJ2-1 | TRBV5-6 | .
TGTGCCAGCAGCCGGACCACCGGGACAGGTTTTGGAAAGACCCAGTACTTC | CASSRTTGTGFGKTQYF | TRBD1 | TRBJ2-5 | TRBV7-6 | .
TGTGCCAGCTCAACACGGGGCACAGATACGCAGTATTTT | CASSTRGTDTQYF | . | TRBJ2-3 | TRBV3-1 | few
TGTGCCAGCAGTGGCGATTTCCCCGGGCAGTACTTC | CASSGDFPGQYF | . | TRBJ2-7 | TRBV25-1 | few
TGTGCCAGCAGTGAGGGACAGGGGTTTAACTATGGCTACACCTTC | CASSEGQGFNYGYTF | TRBD1 | TRBJ1-2 | TRBV2 | few
TGTGCCAGTAGTCCGAAGCCATTCGGGACAGGGGACGAGCAGTACTTC | CASSPKPFGTGDEQYF | TRBD1 | TRBJ2-7 | TRBV19 | .
TGTGCCAGCATTTTTGATGGACAGCCAAATCAGCCCCAGCATTTT | CASIFDGQPNQPQHF | . | TRBJ1-5 | TRBV6-2/TRBV6-3 | many
TGCGCCAGCAGTCAATTATTCAGGTCCTACGAGCAGTACTTC | CASSQLFRSYEQYF | . | TRBJ2-7 | TRBV23-1 | .
TGTGCCAGCAGTACCGGGACAGGGGGCCCAACTAATGAAAAACTGTTTTTT | CASSTGTGGPTNEKLFF | TRBD1 | TRBJ1-4 | TRBV12-3/TRBV12-4 | many